The rows below give T cell receptor beta chains drawn from one sample of a study of CD8 T cells in ankylosing spondylitis. TCRdb redid the calling of the 5' RACE reads with MiXCR, one entry per CDR3 protein. The sample has about 440,000 distinct CDR3 sequences, about a sixth seen once; the top ten hold just over 1%. The source material was blood, either unsorted or a sorted T cell fraction (not recorded which). All receptors come from a male donor with ankylosing spondylitis. The conserved cysteine and the conserved F or W are not part of the CDR3 here. D genes are given only for firm matches.

>TRBJ1-5|NA|TRBV6-1
ASSEARAGQH
>TRBJ2-6|NA|TRBV5-1
ASSSTTGANVLT
>TRBJ1-3|NA|TRBV29-1
SVRQGNTIY
>TRBJ2-4|TRBD2|TRBV3-1
ASSPRGNGGNIQY
>TRBJ1-2|NA|TRBV4-2
ASSQDTFGRGYGYT
>TRBJ2-5|NA|TRBV7-2
ASSLGPGPETQY
>TRBJ2-7|NA|TRBV20-1
SASPRRGFLIWEQY
>TRBJ1-5|TRBD1|TRBV20-1
SASRGRGSNQPQH
>TRBJ2-1|NA|TRBV7-2
ASSSLFGPWNEQF
>TRBJ2-3|NA|TRBV7-9
ASSVTGFRTDTQY
>TRBJ2-5|TRBD2|TRBV20-1
SASLLAGLQETQY
>TRBJ1-5|NA|TRBV20-1
SARETLTGNQPQH
>TRBJ1-2|NA|TRBV5-1
ASSLTGLVYGYT
>TRBJ2-7|TRBD2|TRBV6-2/TRBV6-3
ASRKGLAGGYEQY
>TRBJ2-7|NA|TRBV3-1
ASSLNWDPRKYEQY
>TRBJ1-2|TRBD1|TRBV5-1
ASTTGDNYGYT
>TRBJ2-2|TRBD1|TRBV2
ASSRRTGITGELF
>TRBJ2-1|NA|TRBV30
AWKAGAMNEQF
>TRBJ1-3|NA|TRBV7-9
ASSQNTVRSGNTIY
>TRBJ1-2|NA|TRBV12-3/TRBV12-4
ASRFRGEGNYGYT
>TRBJ1-1|TRBD1|TRBV25-1
ASSESGRGRGTEAF
>TRBJ2-1|TRBD2|TRBV12-3/TRBV12-4
ASSSLAGAKSYNEQF
>TRBJ2-7|TRBD2|TRBV12-3/TRBV12-4
ASSLAGLAGLNEQY
>TRBJ1-5|NA|TRBV6-6
ASTRGLNQPQH
>TRBJ1-1|TRBD1|TRBV6-1
ASSDTGTGVVIAF
>TRBJ2-3|NA|TRBV12-3/TRBV12-4
ASSLRIDTQY